What follows is one TCR beta chain and its context. A read error may produce the germline difference seen at one junction end. These data are taken from a study of regulatory T cells in long-lasting Graves disease. Assembly of TCR beta libraries relied on iRepertoire HTBI primers together with Arm-PCR of CDR3 regions. TCRdb re-analysed the multiplex PCR reads in MiXCR, keeping a single row per CDR3 protein. The data show just over 600,000 distinct CDR3 sequences, with 16% seen just once and more than 15% held by the top ten. Indicated time point: newly diagnosed GD, antithyroid drugs for less than 3 months. With RNA extracted from PBMCs as input, the TCR library was made. A blood draw put about 9.9 milliliters of peripheral blood into EDTA tubes. CDR1 is MDHEN and CDR2 is SYDVKM in the germline V gene. The CDR3 covers 14 residues. Separately, the same data were catalogued under a study of T cells in Graves' hyperthyroidism and ophthalmopathy.

This sequence joins TRBV28 and TRBJ1-5, with D perhaps TRBD1 (5 bases). This receptor was obtained from a woman in her 30s with Graves disease. Material: peripheral blood mononuclear cells (PBMCs), obtained at new diagnosis, from a patient treated with antithyroid drugs. CDR3: CASSLGGLNRPQHF. DNA of the CDR3: TGTGCCAGCAGTTTAGGGGGGTTGAATCGGCCCCAGCATTTT.